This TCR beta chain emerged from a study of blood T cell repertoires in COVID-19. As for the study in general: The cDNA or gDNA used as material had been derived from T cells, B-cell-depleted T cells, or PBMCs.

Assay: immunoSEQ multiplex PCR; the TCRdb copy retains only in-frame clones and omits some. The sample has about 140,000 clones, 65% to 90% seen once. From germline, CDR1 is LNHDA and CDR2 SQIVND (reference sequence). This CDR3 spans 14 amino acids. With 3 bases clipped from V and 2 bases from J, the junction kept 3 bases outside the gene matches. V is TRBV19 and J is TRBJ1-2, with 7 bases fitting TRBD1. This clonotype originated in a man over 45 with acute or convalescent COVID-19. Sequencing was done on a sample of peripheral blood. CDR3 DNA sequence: TGTGCCAGTAGTATCGACAGGGCGAACTATGGCTACACCTTC. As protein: CASSIDRANYGYTF.